This TCR beta chain is drawn from a study of blood T cell repertoires in COVID-19. Study details: The study drew acute and convalescent COVID-19 samples from the United States, Italy and Spain. T cells, B-cell-depleted T cells, or PBMCs provided the cDNA or gDNA that served as material.

How the authors handled the data: For nucleated cells, counts were estimated from reference gene primer amplification. Clones were read by immunoSEQ multiplex PCR, and TCRdb kept only the in-frame ones, dropping some. V and J calls and clone size come straight from that table; D and trimming were deduced from the DNA. The table records about 150,000 clones, about 80% of them present only once. Germline CDR1 and CDR2: MNHNS and SASEGT. The CDR3 has 14 amino acids. The V gene lost 2 bases and the J gene lost 6 bases, with 14 bases spanning the gap. The sequence derives from a woman aged 60-75 years with acute or convalescent COVID-19. The gene calls are TRBV6-1 and TRBJ2-7, with no clear D. Sequenced material: peripheral blood. CDR3 DNA sequence: TGTGCCAGCAGTGAATTGTCAATCGGTGGCGAGCAGTACTTC. It is translated as CASSELSIGGEQYF.